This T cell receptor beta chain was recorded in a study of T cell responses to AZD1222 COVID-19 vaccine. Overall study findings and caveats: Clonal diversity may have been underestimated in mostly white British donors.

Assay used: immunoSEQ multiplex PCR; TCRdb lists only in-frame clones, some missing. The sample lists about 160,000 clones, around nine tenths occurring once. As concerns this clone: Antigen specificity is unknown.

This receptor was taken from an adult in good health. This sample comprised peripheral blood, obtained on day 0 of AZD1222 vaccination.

This chain's CDR3 is CASRKTDKAEAFF. The CDR3 DNA is TGTGCCAGCAGAAAAACAGATAAGGCTGAAGCTTTCTTT. The V call is TRBV6-5, the J call TRBJ1-1; D is unresolved. The CDR3 extends over 13 amino acids. Germline V gives CDR1 MNHEY, CDR2 SVGAGI. Trimming stripped 6 bases from V and 6 bases from J, with 14 bases between.